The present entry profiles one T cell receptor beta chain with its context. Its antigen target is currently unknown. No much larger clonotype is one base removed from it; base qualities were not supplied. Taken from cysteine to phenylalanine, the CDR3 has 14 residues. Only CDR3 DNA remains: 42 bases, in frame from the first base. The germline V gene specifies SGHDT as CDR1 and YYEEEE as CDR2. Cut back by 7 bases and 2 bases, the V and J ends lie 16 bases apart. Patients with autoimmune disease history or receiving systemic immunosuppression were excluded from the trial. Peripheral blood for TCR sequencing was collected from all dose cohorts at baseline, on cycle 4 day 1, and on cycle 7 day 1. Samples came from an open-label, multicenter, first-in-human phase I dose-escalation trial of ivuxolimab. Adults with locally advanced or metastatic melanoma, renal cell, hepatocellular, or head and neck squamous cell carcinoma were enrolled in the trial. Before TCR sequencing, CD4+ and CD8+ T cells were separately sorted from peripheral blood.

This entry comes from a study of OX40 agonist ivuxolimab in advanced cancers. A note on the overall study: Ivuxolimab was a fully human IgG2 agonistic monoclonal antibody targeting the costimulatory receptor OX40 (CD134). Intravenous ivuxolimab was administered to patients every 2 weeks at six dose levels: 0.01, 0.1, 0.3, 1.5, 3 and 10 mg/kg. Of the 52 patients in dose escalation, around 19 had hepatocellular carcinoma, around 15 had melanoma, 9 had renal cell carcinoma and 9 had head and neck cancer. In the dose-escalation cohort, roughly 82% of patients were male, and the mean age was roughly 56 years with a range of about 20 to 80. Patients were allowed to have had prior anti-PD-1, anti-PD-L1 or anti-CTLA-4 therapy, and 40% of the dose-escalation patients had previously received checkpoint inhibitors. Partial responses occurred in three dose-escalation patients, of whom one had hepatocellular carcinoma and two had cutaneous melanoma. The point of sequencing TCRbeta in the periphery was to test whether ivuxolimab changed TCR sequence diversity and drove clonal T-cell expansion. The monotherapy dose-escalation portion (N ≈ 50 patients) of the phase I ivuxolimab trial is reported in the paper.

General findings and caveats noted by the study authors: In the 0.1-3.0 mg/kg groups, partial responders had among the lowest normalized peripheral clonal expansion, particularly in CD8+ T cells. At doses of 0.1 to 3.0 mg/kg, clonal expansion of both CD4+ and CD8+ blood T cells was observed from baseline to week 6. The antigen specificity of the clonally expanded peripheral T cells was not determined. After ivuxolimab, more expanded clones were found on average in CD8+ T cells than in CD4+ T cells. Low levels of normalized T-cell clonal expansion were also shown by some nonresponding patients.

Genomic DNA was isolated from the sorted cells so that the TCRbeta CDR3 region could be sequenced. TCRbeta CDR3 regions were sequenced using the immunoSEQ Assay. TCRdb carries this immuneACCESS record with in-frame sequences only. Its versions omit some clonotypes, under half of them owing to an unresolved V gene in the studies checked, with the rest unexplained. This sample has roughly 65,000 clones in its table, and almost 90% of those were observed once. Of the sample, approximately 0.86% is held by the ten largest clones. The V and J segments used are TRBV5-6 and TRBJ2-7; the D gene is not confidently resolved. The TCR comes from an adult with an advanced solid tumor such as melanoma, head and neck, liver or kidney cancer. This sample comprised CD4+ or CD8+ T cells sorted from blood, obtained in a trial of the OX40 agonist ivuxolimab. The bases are TGTGCCAGCGGTACCGGGCCTGTGCCCTACGAGCAGTACTTC. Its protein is CASGTGPVPYEQYF. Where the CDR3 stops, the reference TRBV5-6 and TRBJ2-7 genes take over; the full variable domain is DAGVTQSPTHLIKTRGQQVTLRCSPKSGHDTVSWYQQALGQGPQFIFQYYEEEERQRGNFPDRFSGHQFPNYSSELNVNALLLGDSALYLCASGTGPVPYEQYFGPGTRLTVT.